This T cell receptor beta chain was sequenced during a study of blood T cell repertoires in COVID-19. The wider study: Sites across the United States, Italy and Spain contributed samples from acute and convalescent COVID-19. From T cells, B-cell-depleted T cells, or PBMCs came the material, which was cDNA or gDNA.

In the source study's methods: Amplification of reference gene primers was used by the study to estimate nucleated cell counts. Method: immunoSEQ multiplex PCR; TCRdb's copy keeps in-frame clones and lacks some. V and J calls and clone size are as listed in that table; D and trimming were resolved from the DNA. Of around 370,000 clones in the sample, around 91% were seen once. The V gene end was trimmed by 2 bases and the J gene end by 4 bases; junction bases not matched to a gene: 6. The CDR3 sequence is 15 residues long. CDR1 is MNHEY, CDR2 SMNVEV, per germline (reference sequence). The source is a young woman who had recovered from COVID-19. Sequenced material: peripheral blood. The chain is built from TRBV27 and TRBJ2-3, with TRBD2 matching 7 bases. The CDR3 sequence is CASSLVTSNADTQYF. Here the CDR3 DNA reads TGTGCCAGCAGTTTAGTGACTAGCAACGCAGATACGCAGTATTTT.